This TCR beta chain is from a study of beta chain features in type 1 diabetes. A word on this clone: The target antigen is unknown.

In all sorted populations, purity surpassed 95%. V lost 5 bases and J 3 bases, leaving 10 bases between the germline ends. The CDR3 runs 14 residues. The germline V gene encodes CDR1 MNHEY and CDR2 SMNVEV (reference sequence). Study-wide results and caveats: The study found moderately but significantly shorter TCRB CDR3s in all four CD4+ subsets of Type 1 diabetes patients.

Sequencing targeted expressed TCRB transcripts, as all isolated RNA had been reverse transcribed. Regulatory, naive and central memory T cell samples averaged around 3.6 million reads. Here immunoSEQ multiplex PCR was the method, and the copy in TCRdb shows in-frame clones only, minus some. Of some 640,000 clones listed, more than 13% were seen once; the top ten hold 0.035% to 0.04%. The chain links TRBV27 to TRBJ1-4, with D unclear. Sequencing was performed on naive CD4+ T cells from blood. The receptor was isolated from a man aged 18 to 30 with type 1 diabetes. In nucleotides, the CDR3 is TGTGCCAGCAGTCCCGTGATCGCTAATGAAAAACTGTTTTTT. As protein: CASSPVIANEKLFF.